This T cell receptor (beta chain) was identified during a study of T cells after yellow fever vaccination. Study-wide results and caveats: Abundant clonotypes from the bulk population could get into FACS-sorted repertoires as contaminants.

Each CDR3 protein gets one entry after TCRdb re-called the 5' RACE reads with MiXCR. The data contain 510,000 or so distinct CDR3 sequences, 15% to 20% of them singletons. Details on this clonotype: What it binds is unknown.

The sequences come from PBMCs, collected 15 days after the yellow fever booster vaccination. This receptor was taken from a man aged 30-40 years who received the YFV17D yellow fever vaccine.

CDR3 in DNA: TGTGCCAGCAGCGGAGGGGACAGTGAAGCTTTCTTT. Amino acid sequence: CASSGGDSEAFF. This rearrangement joins TRBV5-4 to TRBJ1-1, with 7 bases lining up with TRBD1. The length of the CDR3 is 12 residues. V shed 4 bases, J shed 7 bases, and the junction held 4 bases outside the gene matches. Germline lookup yields CDR1 SGHNT and CDR2 YYREEE (reference sequence).